This entry concerns a single T cell receptor (beta chain). What it binds is not known. The data are from a study of T-cell memory formation after mild COVID-19. At the level of the study: TCR clusters showed largely donor specificity. Study-wide results and limits: Clones contracting day 15 to 85 were balanced CD4/CD8; later expanders leaned CD4+. CD4+ contracting clones lay mainly in CM and EM, CD8+ ones in EMRA. Whether second-wave clones peaking at day 37 were SARS-CoV-2 specific went unconfirmed.

V was pared by 3 bases and J by 4 bases, with 13 bases between. Germline lookup yields CDR1 DFQATT and CDR2 SNEGSKA (reference sequence). The CDR3 consists of 14 residues. A single record per CDR3 protein comes from TCRdb applying MiXCR to the 5' RACE reads. The table has approximately 250,000 distinct CDR3 sequences, over 15% seen once; the top ten hold 20% to 25%. This TCR came from a man between 18 and 35 years old who had mild COVID-19 (a few samples of this study predate the infection). Cell type and time point are not known. The sample taken for sequencing was PBMCs or a T cell subset sorted from them (not recorded which). J is TRBJ1-3 and V is TRBV20-1, with a possible D match to TRBD1 (6 bases). The CDR3 nucleotides are TGCAGTGCTAGCCCGGGGGCGTACGGAAACACCATATATTTT. As protein: CSASPGAYGNTIYF.